Following are 18 T cell receptor beta chains from one sample sequenced in a study of blood T cells in healthy people across ages. The authors ran a second PCR of about 7 to 11 cycles using a sample-barcoded 5' primer and a J-beta primer mix. TCRdb passed the 5' RACE reads through MiXCR, listing each CDR3 protein once. This sample has some 1 million distinct CDR3 sequences, with 40% to 45% found just once. Sequencing used blood. These TCRs come from a woman aged 60-75 years in good health.

The chain links TRBV4-1 to TRBJ1-4; TRBD1 matches 9 bases. Germline V CDR1 and CDR2: MGHRA, YSYEKL. J gave up 7 bases and V 1 base, and 13 bases lay outside the gene matches. The CDR3 is 18 amino acids. CDR3 protein: CASSQARDRGGMSEKLFF. The CDR3 nucleotides read TGCGCCAGCAGCCAAGCCCGAGACAGGGGGGGTATGAGTGAAAAACTGTTTTTT.

The chain uses TRBV27 and TRBJ2-4, with 9 bases identical to TRBD1. This CDR3 comprises 11 residues. V shed 10 bases, J shed 11 bases, and the junction held 6 bases outside the gene matches. The V gene's germline CDR1 is MNHEY and CDR2 SMNVEV (reference sequence). The chain's CDR3 is CATRTGELQYF. For the CDR3, the DNA is TGTGCCACCCGGACAGGGGAGCTTCAGTACTTC.

This clonotype was seen repeatedly, ten times or more. The CDR3 nucleotides are TGCGCCAGCAGCACCGGGACTAACACAGATACGCAGTATTTT. The encoded protein is CASSTGTNTDTQYF. V and J are TRBV5-1 and TRBJ2-3; 7 bases map to TRBD2. V shed 4 bases, J shed 2 bases, and the junction held 4 bases outside the gene matches. Per germline, CDR1 SGHRS and CDR2 YFSETQ. The CDR3 contains 14 residues.

This clonotype turned up a few times. V is TRBV10-3 and J is TRBJ2-3; 9 bases are shared with TRBD1. Trimming took 2 bases from V and 3 from J; bases not matched to a gene: 9. The CDR3 has 17 residues. The germline V gene encodes CDR1 ENHRY and CDR2 SYGVKD. The CDR3 sequence is CAISEGSTGGMTDTQYF. CDR3 DNA sequence: TGTGCCATCAGTGAGGGTTCTACAGGGGGCATGACAGATACGCAGTATTTT.

The genes are TRBV18 and TRBJ2-7; tentatively, D is TRBD1 (5 bases). The J call could be wrong; TRBJ2-4 is a better fit for the DNA end. Germline V gene data show CDR1 as KGHSH and CDR2 as LQKENI. CDR3 length: 14 amino acids. DNA for the CDR3: TGTGCCAGCTCAATAGGGGCCTCAGACAACATTCAGTACTTC. Translating gives CASSIGASDNIQYF.

This clonotype occurred a few times. The chain recombines TRBV20-1 with TRBJ2-3; no clear D gene. Trimming left V 1 base short and J 7 bases short, with 9 bases between. The V gene's germline CDR1 is DFQATT and CDR2 SNEGSKA (reference sequence). The CDR3 contains 12 residues. The CDR3 sequence: CSARVAGYTQYF. The CDR3 DNA follows: TGCAGTGCTAGAGTAGCTGGGTATACGCAGTATTTT.

The CDR3 sequence is CASRKDPSSYNEQFF. In DNA form, the CDR3 reads TGTGCCAGCAGGAAGGACCCTAGCTCCTACAATGAGCAGTTCTTC. This rearrangement joins TRBV25-1 to TRBJ2-1; D not certain. There are 15 residues in the CDR3. The germline gives CDR1 MGHDK, CDR2 SYGVNS. Between the trimmed V and J ends, which lost 6 bases and 0 bases, there was a span of 12 bases. The whole variable domain, filled in from reference TRBV25-1 and TRBJ2-1, reads EADIYQTPRYLVIGTGKKITLECSQTMGHDKMYWYQQDPGMELHLIHYSYGVNSTEKGDLSSESTVSRIRTEHFPLTLESARPSHTSQYLCASRKDPSSYNEQFFGPGTRLTVL.

The chain carries TRBV9 and TRBJ2-1; D unresolved. Germline V gene data show CDR1 as SGDLS and CDR2 as YYNGEE. The CDR3 covers 15 residues. V was pared by 0 bases and J by 9 bases, with 16 bases between. CDR3: CASSVVSASMGEQFF. In DNA form, the CDR3 reads TGTGCCAGCAGCGTAGTGTCGGCATCTATGGGTGAGCAGTTCTTC.

V gene TRBV6-2 or TRBV6-3 combines with J gene TRBJ2-1, with D uncertain. Per the germline V gene, CDR1 is MNHEY and CDR2 is SVGEGT. This CDR3 has 14 amino acids. Trimming left V 8 bases short and J 1 base short, with 12 bases between. The CDR3 nucleotides are TGTGCCAGCCTCGATGAAGGATCCTACAATGAGCAGTTCTTC. The encoded protein is CASLDEGSYNEQFF.

There are many counts of this clonotype. This rearrangement joins TRBV6-5 to TRBJ2-5; no firm D call. Per germline, CDR1 MNHEY and CDR2 SVGAGI. Deletions cut 5 bases from V and 5 bases from J, with 15 bases between. The CDR3 is 14 residues long. The CDR3 DNA sequence: TGTGCCAGCAGTCCAGGACGCCCTGTTGAGACCCAGTACTTC. Its translation is CASSPGRPVETQYF.

The V and J genes are TRBV27 and TRBJ1-6; possible D gene TRBD1, 5 bases. The length of the CDR3 is 15 residues. The germline V and J ends were trimmed by 8 bases and 4 bases, with 15 bases remaining between them. Germline-derived CDR1 and CDR2 are MNHEY and SMNVEV (reference sequence). This chain's CDR3 is CASGGISGYNSPLHF. CDR3 coding DNA: TGTGCCAGCGGGGGGATTTCGGGATATAATTCACCCCTCCACTTT.

The chain uses TRBV12-3 or TRBV12-4 and TRBJ2-5; D gene uncertain. With 6 bases removed from V and 1 base from J, the gap between germline ends came to 9 bases. The CDR3 has 13 residues. In DNA, the CDR3 is TGTGCCAGCAGGAAGGGCATCCAAGAGACCCAGTACTTC. Translated, it gives CASRKGIQETQYF.

This CDR3 is CASTPFGGDEKLFF. CDR3 DNA: TGTGCCAGCACCCCGTTCGGGGGGGATGAAAAACTGTTTTTT. The chain couples TRBV27 to TRBJ1-4; a possible D gene is TRBD1 (5 bases). This CDR3 region has 14 residues. The germline CDR1 and CDR2 sequences are MNHEY and SMNVEV (reference sequence). The V end was cut by 7 bases, the J end by 6 bases, with 15 bases between.

The rearrangement links TRBV6-1 to TRBJ2-7; no definite D call. From germline, CDR1 is MNHNS and CDR2 SASEGT. The germline V and J ends were trimmed by 3 bases and 7 bases, with 13 bases remaining between them. This CDR3 has 13 residues. CDR3 nucleotides: TGTGCCAGCAGTGAGACTCCCGACGGGGAGCAGTACTTC. Translating it yields CASSETPDGEQYF.

The sample holds a few counts of this clonotype. The genes are TRBV15 and TRBJ1-1; D may be TRBD1 (5 bases). This CDR3 has 15 residues. From germline, CDR1 is LNHNV and CDR2 YYDKDF (reference sequence). Trimming cost V 1 base and J 0 bases, with 9 bases left between them. The CDR3 nucleotides read TGTGCCACCAGCAGAGCAGGGCTTCTGAACACTGAAGCTTTCTTT. This translates into CATSRAGLLNTEAFF. The whole variable domain, filled in from reference TRBV15 and TRBJ1-1, reads DAMVIQNPRYQVTQFGKPVTLSCSQTLNHNVMYWYQQKSSQAPKLLFHYYDKDFNNEADTPDNFQSRRPNTSFCFLDIRSPGLGDTAMYLCATSRAGLLNTEAFFGQGTRLTVV.

The sample holds many counts of this clonotype. The chain uses TRBV28 and TRBJ2-7, with D perhaps matching TRBD1 (5 bases). Per the germline V gene, CDR1 is MDHEN and CDR2 is SYDVKM. V lost 1 base to trimming and J lost 5 bases, with 6 bases between them. CDR3 length equals 12 residues. The CDR3 DNA reads as TGTGCCAGCAGTTTATCAGGGAACGAGCAGTACTTC. Translation: CASSLSGNEQYF.

This chain uses TRBV27 with TRBJ2-5; 10 bases line up with TRBD2. This CDR3 has 17 amino acids. With 4 bases clipped from V and 4 bases from J, the junction kept 12 bases outside the gene matches. Germline V gene lookup returns CDR1 MNHEY and CDR2 SMNVEV (reference sequence). CDR3 in amino acids: CASSSRGSGRGGETQYF. CDR3 nucleotide sequence: TGTGCCAGCAGTTCGAGGGGGAGCGGGAGGGGCGGAGAGACCCAGTACTTC.

The rearrangement uses TRBV3-1 and TRBJ2-3, with 9 nucleotides matching TRBD1. Germline assignment: CDR1 LGHDT and CDR2 YNNKEL (reference sequence). The CDR3 is 19 residues long. V was clipped by 5 bases and J by 2 bases; unmatched bases: 17. The CDR3 coding sequence is TGTGCCAGCAGCGCCGTCGGGACAGGGCTCGTGTCCCCCACAGATACGCAGTATTTT. This encodes CASSAVGTGLVSPTDTQYF.